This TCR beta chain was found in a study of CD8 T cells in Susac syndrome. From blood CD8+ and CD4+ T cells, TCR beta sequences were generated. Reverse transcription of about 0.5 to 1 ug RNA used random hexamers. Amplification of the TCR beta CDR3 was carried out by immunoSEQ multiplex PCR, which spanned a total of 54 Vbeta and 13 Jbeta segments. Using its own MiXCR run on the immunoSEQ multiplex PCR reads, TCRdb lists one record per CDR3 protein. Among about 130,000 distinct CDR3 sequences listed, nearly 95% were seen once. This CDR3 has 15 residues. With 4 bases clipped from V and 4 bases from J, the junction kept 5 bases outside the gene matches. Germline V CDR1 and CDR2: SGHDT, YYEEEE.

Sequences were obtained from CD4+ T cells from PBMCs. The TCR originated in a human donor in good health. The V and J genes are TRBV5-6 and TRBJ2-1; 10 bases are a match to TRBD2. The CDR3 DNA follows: TGTGCCAGCAGCCTGGGACTAGCGACGTACAATGAGCAGTTCTTC. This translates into CASSLGLATYNEQFF.